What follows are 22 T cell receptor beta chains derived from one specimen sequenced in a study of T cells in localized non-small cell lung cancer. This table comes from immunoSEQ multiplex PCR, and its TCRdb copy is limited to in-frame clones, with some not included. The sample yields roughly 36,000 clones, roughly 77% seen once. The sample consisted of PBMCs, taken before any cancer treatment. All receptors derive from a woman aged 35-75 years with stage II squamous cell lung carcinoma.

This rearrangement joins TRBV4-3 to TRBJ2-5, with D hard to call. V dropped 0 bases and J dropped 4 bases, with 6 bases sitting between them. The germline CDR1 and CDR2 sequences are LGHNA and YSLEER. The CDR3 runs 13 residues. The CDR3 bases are TGCGCCAGCAGCCAAGATATCGGAGAGACCCAGTACTTC. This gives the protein CASSQDIGETQYF.

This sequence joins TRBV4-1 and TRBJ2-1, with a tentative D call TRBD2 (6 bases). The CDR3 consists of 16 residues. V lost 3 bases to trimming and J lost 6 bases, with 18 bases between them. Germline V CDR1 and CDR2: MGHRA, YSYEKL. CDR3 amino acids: CASSQAGTEGRNEQFF. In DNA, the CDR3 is TGCGCCAGCAGCCAGGCCGGGACTGAGGGGCGCAATGAGCAGTTCTTC.

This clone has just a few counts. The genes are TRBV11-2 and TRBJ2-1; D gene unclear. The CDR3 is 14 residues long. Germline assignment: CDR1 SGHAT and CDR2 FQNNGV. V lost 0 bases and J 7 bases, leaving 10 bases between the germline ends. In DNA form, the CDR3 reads TGTGCCAGCAGCTTAGATCGGCCTAGAAATGAGCAGTTCTTC. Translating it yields CASSLDRPRNEQFF.

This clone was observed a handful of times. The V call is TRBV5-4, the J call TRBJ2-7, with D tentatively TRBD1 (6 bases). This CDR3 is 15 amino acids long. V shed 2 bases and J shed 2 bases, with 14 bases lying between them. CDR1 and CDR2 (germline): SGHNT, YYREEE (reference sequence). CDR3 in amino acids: CASSFGGSRTYEQYV. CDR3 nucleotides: TGTGCCAGCAGCTTTGGGGGCTCCAGGACCTACGAGCAGTACGTC.

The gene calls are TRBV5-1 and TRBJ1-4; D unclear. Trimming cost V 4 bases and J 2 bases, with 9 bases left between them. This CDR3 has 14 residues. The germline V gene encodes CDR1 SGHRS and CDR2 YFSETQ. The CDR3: CASSPLTTNEKLFF. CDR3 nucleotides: TGCGCCAGCAGCCCTCTTACTACTAATGAAAAACTGTTTTTT.

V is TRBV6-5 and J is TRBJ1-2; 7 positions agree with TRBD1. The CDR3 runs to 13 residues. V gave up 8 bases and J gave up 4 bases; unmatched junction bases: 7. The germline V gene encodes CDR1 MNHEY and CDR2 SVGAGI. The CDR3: CASLGDRVYGYTF. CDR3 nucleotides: TGTGCCAGCCTGGGGGACAGAGTCTATGGCTACACCTTC.

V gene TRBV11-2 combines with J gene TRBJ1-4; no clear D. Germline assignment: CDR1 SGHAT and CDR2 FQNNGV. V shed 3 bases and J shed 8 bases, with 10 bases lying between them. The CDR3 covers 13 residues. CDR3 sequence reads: CASSLSMMEKLFF. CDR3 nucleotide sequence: TGTGCCAGCAGCTTGTCGATGATGGAAAAACTGTTTTTT. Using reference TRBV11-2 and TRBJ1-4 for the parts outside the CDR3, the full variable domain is EAGVAQSPRYKIIEKRQSVAFWCNPISGHATLYWYQQILGQGPKLLIQFQNNGVVDDSQLPKDRFSAERLKGVDSTLKIQPAKLEDSAVYLCASSLSMMEKLFFGSGTQLSVL.

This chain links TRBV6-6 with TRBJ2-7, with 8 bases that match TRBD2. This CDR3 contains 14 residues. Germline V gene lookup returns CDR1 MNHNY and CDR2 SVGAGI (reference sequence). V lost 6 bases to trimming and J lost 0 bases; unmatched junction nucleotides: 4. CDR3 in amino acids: CASRDSGDSYEQYV. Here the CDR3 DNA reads TGTGCCAGCAGAGATAGCGGGGACTCCTACGAGCAGTACGTC.

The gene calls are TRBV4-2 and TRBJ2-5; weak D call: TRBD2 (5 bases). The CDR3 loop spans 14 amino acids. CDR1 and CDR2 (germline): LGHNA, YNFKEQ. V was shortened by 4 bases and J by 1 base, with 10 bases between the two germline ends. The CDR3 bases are TGTGCCAGCAGCCGACCGGGATTCCAAGAGACCCAGTACTTC. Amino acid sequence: CASSRPGFQETQYF.

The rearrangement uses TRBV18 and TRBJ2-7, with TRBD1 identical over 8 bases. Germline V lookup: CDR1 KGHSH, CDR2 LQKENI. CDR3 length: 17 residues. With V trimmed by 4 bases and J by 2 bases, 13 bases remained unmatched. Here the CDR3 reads CASSLGQGSGSPYEQYF. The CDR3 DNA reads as TGTGCCAGCTCACTAGGACAGGGTAGCGGAAGTCCCTACGAGCAGTACTTC.

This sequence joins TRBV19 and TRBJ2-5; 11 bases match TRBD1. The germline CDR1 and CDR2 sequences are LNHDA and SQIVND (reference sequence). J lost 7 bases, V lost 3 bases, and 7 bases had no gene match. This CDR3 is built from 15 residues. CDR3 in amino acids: CASSMGTGGFGTQYF. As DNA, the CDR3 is TGTGCCAGTAGTATGGGGACAGGGGGATTTGGGACCCAGTACTTC.

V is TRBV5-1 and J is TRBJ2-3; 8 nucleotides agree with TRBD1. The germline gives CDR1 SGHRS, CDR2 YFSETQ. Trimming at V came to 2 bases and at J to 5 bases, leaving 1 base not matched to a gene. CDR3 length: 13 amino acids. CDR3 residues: CASSFDRGDTQYF. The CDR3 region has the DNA TGCGCCAGCAGCTTCGACAGGGGAGATACGCAGTATTTT. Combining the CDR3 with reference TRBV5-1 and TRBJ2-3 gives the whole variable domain KAGVTQTPRYLIKTRGQQVTLSCSPISGHRSVSWYQQTPGQGLQFLFEYFSETQRNKGNFPGRFSGRQFSNSRSEMNVSTLELGDSALYLCASSFDRGDTQYFGPGTRLTVL.

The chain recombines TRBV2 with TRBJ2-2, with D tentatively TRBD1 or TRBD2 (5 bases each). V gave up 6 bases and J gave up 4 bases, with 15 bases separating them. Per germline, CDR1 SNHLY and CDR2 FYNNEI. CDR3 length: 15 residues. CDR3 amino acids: CASSRMGPATGELFF. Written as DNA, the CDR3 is TGTGCCAGCAGCCGAATGGGACCGGCCACCGGGGAGCTGTTTTTT.

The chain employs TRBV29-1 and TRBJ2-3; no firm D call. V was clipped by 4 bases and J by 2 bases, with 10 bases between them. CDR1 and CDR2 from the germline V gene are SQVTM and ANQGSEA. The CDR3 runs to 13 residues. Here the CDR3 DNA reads TGCAGCGTTGTGAAATCTCTCACAGATACGCAGTATTTT. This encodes CSVVKSLTDTQYF.

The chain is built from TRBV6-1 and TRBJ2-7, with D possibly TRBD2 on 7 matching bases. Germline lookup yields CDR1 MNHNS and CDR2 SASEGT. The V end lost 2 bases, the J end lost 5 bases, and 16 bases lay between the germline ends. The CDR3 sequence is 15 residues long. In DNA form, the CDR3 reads TGTGCCAGCAGTGAAATGGGAACGGGGGGCCACGAGCAGTACTTC. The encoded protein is CASSEMGTGGHEQYF.

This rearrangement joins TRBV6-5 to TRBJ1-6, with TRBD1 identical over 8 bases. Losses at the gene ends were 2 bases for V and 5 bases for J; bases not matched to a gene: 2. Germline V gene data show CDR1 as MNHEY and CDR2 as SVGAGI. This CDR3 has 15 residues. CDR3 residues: CASSYQGANNSPLHF. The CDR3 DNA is TGTGCCAGCAGTTACCAGGGGGCGAATAATTCACCCCTCCACTTT.

For the CDR3, the DNA is TGTGCCAGCAGTTTTAGGAATCGGGATAGGAACATTCAGTACTTC. The encoded protein is CASSFRNRDRNIQYF. The chain recombines TRBV28 with TRBJ2-4, with a tentative D call TRBD2 (5 bases). Trimming stripped 3 bases from V and 7 bases from J, with 16 bases between. The CDR3 contains 15 residues. CDR1 and CDR2 from the germline V gene are MDHEN and SYDVKM.

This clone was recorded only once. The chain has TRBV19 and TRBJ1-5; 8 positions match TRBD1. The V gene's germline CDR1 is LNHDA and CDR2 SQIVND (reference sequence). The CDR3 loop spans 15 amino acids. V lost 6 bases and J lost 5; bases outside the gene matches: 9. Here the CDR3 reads CASRAGTGDYQPQHF. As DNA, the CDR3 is TGTGCCAGTAGGGCCGGGACAGGCGATTATCAGCCCCAGCATTTT. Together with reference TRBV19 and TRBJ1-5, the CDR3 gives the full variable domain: DGGITQSPKYLFRKEGQNVTLSCEQNLNHDAMYWYRQDPGQGLRLIYYSQIVNDFQKGDIAEGYSVSREKKESFPLTVTSAQKNPTAFYLCASRAGTGDYQPQHFGDGTRLSIL.

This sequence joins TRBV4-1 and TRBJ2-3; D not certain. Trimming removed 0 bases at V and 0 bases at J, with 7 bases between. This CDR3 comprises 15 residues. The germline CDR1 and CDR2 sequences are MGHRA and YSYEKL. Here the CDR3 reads CASSQEGPSTDTQYF. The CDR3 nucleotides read TGCGCCAGCAGCCAAGAAGGCCCGAGCACAGATACGCAGTATTTT.

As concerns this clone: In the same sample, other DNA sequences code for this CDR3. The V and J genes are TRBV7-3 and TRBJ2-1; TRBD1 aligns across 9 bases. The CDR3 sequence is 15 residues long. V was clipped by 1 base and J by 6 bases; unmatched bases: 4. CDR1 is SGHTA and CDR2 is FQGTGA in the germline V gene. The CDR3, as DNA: TGTGCCAGCAGCTTAAGGGACAGGGACCGCAATGAGCAGTTCTTC. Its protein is CASSLRDRDRNEQFF.

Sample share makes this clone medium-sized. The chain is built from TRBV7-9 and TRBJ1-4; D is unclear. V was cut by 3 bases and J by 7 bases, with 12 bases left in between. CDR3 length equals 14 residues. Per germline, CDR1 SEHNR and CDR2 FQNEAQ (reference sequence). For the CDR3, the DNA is TGTGCCAGCAGCTTTTCCGGGGATGGTGAAAAACTGTTTTTT. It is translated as CASSFSGDGEKLFF.

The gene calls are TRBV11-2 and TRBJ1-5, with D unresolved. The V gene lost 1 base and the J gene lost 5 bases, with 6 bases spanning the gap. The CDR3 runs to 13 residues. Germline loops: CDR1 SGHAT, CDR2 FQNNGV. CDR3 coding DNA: TGTGCCAGCAGCTTAGGTTTCGATCAGCCCCAGCATTTT. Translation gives CASSLGFDQPQHF.